Listed here are 22 T cell receptor beta chains from one sample, sequenced in a study of cytomegalovirus exposure and HLA in healthy donors. PCR involved 60 Vbeta and 13 Jbeta primers. The method was immunoSEQ multiplex PCR; TCRdb's version includes in-frame clones alone and lacks a portion of them. The table records approximately 180,000 clones, approximately 84% of them present only once. Sequences were obtained from PBMCs. Every receptor here comes from a girl between 10 and 17 years old in good health and CMV-seropositive.

Of note for this clone: The germline gene is not matched at one end of the junction; a read error may be the cause. This sequence joins TRBV18 and TRBJ2-7; D may be TRBD2 (6 bases). The CDR3 is made up of 15 amino acids. CDR1 and CDR2 from the germline V gene are KGHSH and LQKENI. CDR3 sequence (DNA): TGTGCCGGCTCACGGCTGGGGGGACGGGCCTACGAGCAGTACTTC. Protein sequence: CAGSRLGGRAYEQYF.

This clone was counted once. The same CDR3 is also encoded by other DNA sequences in this sample. The rearrangement uses TRBV20-1 and TRBJ2-7; 7 nucleotides line up with TRBD2. The CDR3 covers 11 residues. In germline, CDR1 is DFQATT, CDR2 SNEGSKA (reference sequence). The trim removed 5 bases at V and 2 bases at J, leaving 0 bases unmatched. DNA for the CDR3: TGCAGTGCTGGGGGGGCCTACGAGCAGTACTTC. Amino acid sequence: CSAGGAYEQYF.

This clone was seen more than once but under ten times. The chain joins TRBV19 to TRBJ2-2; D not certain. Germline V CDR1 and CDR2: LNHDA, SQIVND (reference sequence). The CDR3 has 16 residues. Trimming cost V 4 bases and J 6 bases, with 18 bases left between them. The CDR3 loop reads CASSRKASGNAGELFF. Written as DNA, the CDR3 is TGTGCCAGTAGTAGAAAGGCTAGTGGTAACGCCGGGGAGCTGTTTTTT.

The chain uses TRBV12-5 and TRBJ1-1; D is uncertain. V shed 2 bases and J shed 1 base, with 8 bases lying between them. The CDR3 length is 14 residues. In germline, CDR1 is LGHNT, CDR2 FRNRAP. CDR3 region: CASGLFGQNTEAFF. CDR3 DNA: TGTGCTAGTGGTTTGTTTGGGCAGAACACTGAAGCTTTCTTT.

The chain uses TRBV4-1 and TRBJ2-7; 8 bases agree with TRBD2. V dropped 1 base and J dropped 7; count of bases not matched to a gene: 9. The CDR3 totals 15 residues. Looked up from germline, CDR1 is MGHRA and CDR2 is YSYEKL. The CDR3 protein is CASSQVAGGLHEQYF. CDR3 DNA: TGCGCCAGCAGCCAAGTCGCGGGGGGACTTCATGAGCAGTACTTC.

V and J are TRBV6-1 and TRBJ1-1; D is uncertain. Germline V CDR1 and CDR2: MNHNS, SASEGT. The CDR3 loop spans 13 amino acids. Trimming removed 4 bases at V and 1 base at J, with 7 bases between. This CDR3 is CASSGSENTEAFF. DNA for the CDR3: TGTGCCAGCAGTGGATCAGAGAACACTGAAGCTTTCTTT.

As for this clone: An end of the junction differs from the germline gene, which may be a read error. This sequence joins TRBV7-7 and TRBJ2-5; D remains ambiguous. This CDR3 has 14 amino acids. CDR1 and CDR2 (germline): SSHAT, FNYEAQ (reference sequence). The CDR3 spells CASSFTTNQETQYF. In nucleotides, the CDR3 is TGTGCTAGCAGCTTTACTACCAACCAAGAGACCCAGTACTTC. Supplemented by reference TRBV7-7 and TRBJ2-5, the full variable domain reads GAGVSQSPRYKVTKRGQDVTLRCDPISSHATLYWYQQALGQGPEFLTYFNYEAQPDKSGLPSDRFSAERPEGSISTLTIQRTEQRDSAMYRCASSFTTNQETQYFGPGTRLLVL.

V usage is TRBV10-3 and J usage is TRBJ1-2, with a tentative D call TRBD1 (5 bases). Trimming left V 5 bases short and J 3 bases short, with 10 bases between. The CDR3 is 13 amino acids. Germline V gives CDR1 ENHRY, CDR2 SYGVKD. CDR3 loop: CAISPGIDYGYTF. CDR3 nucleotides: TGTGCCATCAGTCCAGGGATTGACTATGGCTACACCTTC.

This clone was counted a single time. Other DNA variants within this sample encode the same CDR3. The chain links TRBV9 to TRBJ1-3; TRBD1 might be the D (5 bases). Trimming removed 0 bases from V and 4 bases from J, with 5 bases in between. The length of the CDR3 is 13 residues. Per germline, CDR1 SGDLS and CDR2 YYNGEE. CDR3 amino acids: CASSVGGGNTIYF. In DNA form, the CDR3 reads TGTGCCAGCAGCGTAGGGGGCGGAAACACCATATATTTT.

This chain joins TRBV7-9 and TRBJ1-1; weak D call: TRBD1 (6 bases). The germline V gene has CDR1 SEHNR and CDR2 FQNEAQ (reference sequence). V lost 4 bases to trimming and J lost 0 bases, with 18 bases between them. This CDR3 contains 17 residues. CDR3 amino acids: CASSSLQGIGMNTEAFF. The CDR3 DNA follows: TGTGCCAGCAGCTCACTCCAGGGGATAGGGATGAACACTGAAGCTTTCTTT.

A word on this clone: Other DNA sequences from this sample encode an identical CDR3 as well. The chain recombines TRBV7-9 with TRBJ1-1; a possible D gene is TRBD1 (6 bases). Germline loops: CDR1 SEHNR, CDR2 FQNEAQ (reference sequence). The V gene lost 3 bases and the J gene lost 5 bases, with 13 bases spanning the gap. This CDR3 is 14 amino acids long. CDR3 residues: CASSFEGVGTEAFF. In nucleotides, the CDR3 is TGTGCCAGCAGCTTTGAGGGGGTGGGGACTGAAGCTTTCTTT. Variable domain in full (rest from reference TRBV7-9 and TRBJ1-1): DTGVSQNPRHKITKRGQNVTFRCDPISEHNRLYWYRQTLGQGPEFLTYFQNEAQLEKSRLLSDRFSAERPKGSFSTLEIQRTEQGDSAMYLCASSFEGVGTEAFFGQGTRLTVV.

This chain connects TRBV5-6 to TRBJ1-6; 12 nucleotides line up with TRBD1. CDR1 is SGHDT and CDR2 is YYEEEE in the germline V gene. CDR3 length: 17 residues. The junction had 5 bases not matched to a gene; V was cut back by 5 bases and J by 2 bases. In nucleotides, the CDR3 is TGTGCCAGCAGAAAGGGACAGGGGGCCGCCTATAATTCACCCCTCCACTTT. It encodes CASRKGQGAAYNSPLHF.

The chain couples TRBV5-6 to TRBJ2-7, with TRBD2 as a possible D gene (5 bases). This CDR3 region has 16 residues. Trimming took 0 bases from V and 5 from J, leaving 18 bases between them. Germline V gene lookup returns CDR1 SGHDT and CDR2 YYEEEE. DNA of the CDR3: TGTGCCAGCAGCTTGGAGGAGGCAAATCCCGTCAACGAGCAGTACTTC. Translated: CASSLEEANPVNEQYF.

V and J are TRBV27 and TRBJ1-5, with TRBD1 matching over 8 bases. Unmatched junction bases numbered 8, after V lost 7 bases and J lost 3 bases. CDR3 size: 15 residues. Germline V lookup: CDR1 MNHEY, CDR2 SMNVEV (reference sequence). In nucleotides, the CDR3 is TGTGCCAGCACCTTGACAGGGGACTTCAATCAGCCCCAGCATTTT. This encodes CASTLTGDFNQPQHF.

The genes are TRBV6-5 and TRBJ2-3, with 9 bases lining up with TRBD2. From germline, CDR1 is MNHEY and CDR2 SVGAGI. CDR3 length: 15 amino acids. J gave up 2 bases and V 8 bases, and 8 bases lay outside the gene matches. CDR3 protein: CASGRLAENTDTQYF. For the CDR3, the DNA is TGTGCCAGCGGACGACTAGCGGAGAACACAGATACGCAGTATTTT.

The J gene is TRBJ2-7, the V gene TRBV14, with D perhaps matching TRBD1 (6 bases). The germline V gene encodes CDR1 SGHDN and CDR2 FVKESK. This CDR3 is built from 15 residues. V was shortened by 4 bases and J by 3 bases, with 16 bases between the two germline ends. In DNA, the CDR3 is TGTGCCAGCAGCCGAGGGGGTTATAGAGTCTACGAGCAGTACTTC. Amino acids: CASSRGGYRVYEQYF.

Only a few counts were recorded for this clone. This sequence joins TRBV28 and TRBJ1-2, with 9 bases that match TRBD1. CDR3 length equals 15 residues. Germline-derived CDR1 and CDR2 are MDHEN and SYDVKM. V dropped 2 bases and J dropped 1; count of bases not matched to a gene: 2. Here the CDR3 DNA reads TGTGCCAGCAGTTTAGGGACAGGGAGTAACTATGGCTACACCTTC. Residues: CASSLGTGSNYGYTF.

This clone was seen only once. This chain uses TRBV5-1 with TRBJ2-5; 9 nucleotides align to TRBD2. Germline loops: CDR1 SGHRS, CDR2 YFSETQ. The length of the CDR3 is 16 residues. The ends lost 4 bases at V and 2 bases at J; junction bases unmatched: 9. The CDR3 reads CASSLNSGGWQETQYF. For the CDR3, the DNA is TGCGCCAGCAGCCTAAACAGCGGGGGGTGGCAAGAGACCCAGTACTTC.

Concerning this clone itself: The same CDR3 also results from other DNA sequences found in this sample. This chain links TRBV6-5 with TRBJ2-7; 7 bases match TRBD1. The trim removed 2 bases at V and 7 bases at J, leaving 5 bases unmatched. The CDR3 has 13 residues. The germline gives CDR1 MNHEY, CDR2 SVGAGI. For the CDR3, the DNA is TGTGCCAGCAGTTACGAACAGGGGAGAGAGCAGTACTTC. Translated: CASSYEQGREQYF.

This clone appeared a few times. The chain joins TRBV9 to TRBJ2-7; TRBD1 matches at 7 bases. Germline CDR1 and CDR2: SGDLS and YYNGEE. The CDR3 has 13 amino acids. V gave up 0 bases and J gave up 7 bases; unmatched junction bases: 4. DNA of the CDR3: TGTGCCAGCAGCGTAGCTACAGGGGATGAGCAGTACTTC. Its translation: CASSVATGDEQYF.

The rearrangement uses TRBV9 and TRBJ2-2; 7 nucleotides match TRBD2. The CDR3 consists of 17 residues. J was trimmed by 5 bases and V by 3 bases; bases with no gene match: 13. From germline, CDR1 is SGDLS and CDR2 YYNGEE. The CDR3 here is CASSDPPGGGPTGELFF. The CDR3 bases are TGTGCCAGCAGCGACCCCCCTGGGGGAGGGCCGACCGGGGAGCTGTTTTTT. The full variable domain, with the rest looked up from reference TRBV9 and TRBJ2-2, is DSGVTQTPKHLITATGQRVTLRCSPRSGDLSVYWYQQSLDQGLQFLIQYYNGEERAKGNILERFSAQQFPDLHSELNLSSLELGDSALYFCASSDPPGGGPTGELFFGEGSRLTVL.

The J gene is TRBJ2-1, the V gene TRBV7-2; D may be TRBD1 (5 bases). V lost 3 bases to trimming and J lost 3 bases, with 12 bases between them. The length of the CDR3 is 15 residues. Germline lookup yields CDR1 SGHTA and CDR2 FQGNSA. Here the CDR3 reads CASSFRRQSYNEQFF. CDR3 in DNA: TGTGCCAGCAGCTTTCGGAGACAGAGCTACAATGAGCAGTTCTTC.